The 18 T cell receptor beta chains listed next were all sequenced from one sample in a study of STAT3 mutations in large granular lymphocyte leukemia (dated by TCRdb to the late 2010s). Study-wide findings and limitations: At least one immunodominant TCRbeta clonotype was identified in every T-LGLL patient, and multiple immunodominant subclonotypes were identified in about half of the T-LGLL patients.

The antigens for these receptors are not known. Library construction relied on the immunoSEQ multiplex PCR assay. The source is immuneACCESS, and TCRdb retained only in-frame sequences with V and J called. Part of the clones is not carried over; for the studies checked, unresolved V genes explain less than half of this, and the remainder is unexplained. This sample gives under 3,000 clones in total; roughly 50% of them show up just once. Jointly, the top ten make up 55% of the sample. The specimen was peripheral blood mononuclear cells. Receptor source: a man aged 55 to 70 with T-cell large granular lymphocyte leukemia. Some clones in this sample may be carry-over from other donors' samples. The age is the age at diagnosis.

This CDR3 reads CASSFGRDEKLFF. The CDR3, as DNA: TGTGCCAGCAGCTTTGGTCGGGATGAAAAACTGTTTTTT. This chain connects TRBV7-9 to TRBJ1-4, with D unresolved. This CDR3 is built from 13 residues. V dropped 3 bases and J dropped 6 bases, with 8 bases sitting between them. CDR1 is SEHNR and CDR2 is FQNEAQ in the germline V gene (reference sequence).

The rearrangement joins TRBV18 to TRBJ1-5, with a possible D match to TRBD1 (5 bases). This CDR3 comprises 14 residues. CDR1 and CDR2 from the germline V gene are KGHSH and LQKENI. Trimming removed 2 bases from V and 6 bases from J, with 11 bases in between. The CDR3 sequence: CASSPLGGRQPQHF. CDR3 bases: TGTGCCAGCTCACCATTGGGGGGACGTCAGCCCCAGCATTTT.

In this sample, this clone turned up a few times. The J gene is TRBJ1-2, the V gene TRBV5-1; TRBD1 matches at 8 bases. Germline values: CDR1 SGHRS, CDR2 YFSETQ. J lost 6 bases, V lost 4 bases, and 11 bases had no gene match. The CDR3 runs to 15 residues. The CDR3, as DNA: TGCGCCAGCAGCGGGGGAAGTACGACAGGGGATGGCTACACCTTC. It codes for CASSGGSTTGDGYTF.

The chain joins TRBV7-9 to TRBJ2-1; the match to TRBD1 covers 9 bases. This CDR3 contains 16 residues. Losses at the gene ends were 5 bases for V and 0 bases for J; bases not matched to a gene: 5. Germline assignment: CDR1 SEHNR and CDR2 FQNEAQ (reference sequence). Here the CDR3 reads CASSTGTGSSYNEQFF. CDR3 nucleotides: TGTGCCAGCAGCACCGGGACAGGGAGCTCCTACAATGAGCAGTTCTTC.

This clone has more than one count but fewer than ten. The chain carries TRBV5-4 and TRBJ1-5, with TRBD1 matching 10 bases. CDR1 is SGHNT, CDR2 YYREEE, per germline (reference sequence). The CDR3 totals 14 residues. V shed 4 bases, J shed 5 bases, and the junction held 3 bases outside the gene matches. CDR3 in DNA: TGTGCCAGCAGCGTGGACAGGGGGGATCAGCCCCAGCATTTT. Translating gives CASSVDRGDQPQHF.

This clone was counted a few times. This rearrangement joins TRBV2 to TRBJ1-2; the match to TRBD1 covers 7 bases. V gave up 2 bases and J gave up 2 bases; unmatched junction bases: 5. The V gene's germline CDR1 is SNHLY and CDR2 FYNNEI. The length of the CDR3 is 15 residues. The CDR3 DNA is TGTGCCAGCAGTGAACCGGACAGGTCCAACTATGGCTACACCTTC. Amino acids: CASSEPDRSNYGYTF.

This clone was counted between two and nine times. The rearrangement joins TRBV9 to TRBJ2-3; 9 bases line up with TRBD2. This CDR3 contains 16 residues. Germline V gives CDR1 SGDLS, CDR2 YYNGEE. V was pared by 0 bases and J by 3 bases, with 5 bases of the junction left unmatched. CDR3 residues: CASSVDGAGGTDTQYF. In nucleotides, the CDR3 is TGTGCCAGCAGCGTAGACGGAGCGGGGGGAACAGATACGCAGTATTTT.

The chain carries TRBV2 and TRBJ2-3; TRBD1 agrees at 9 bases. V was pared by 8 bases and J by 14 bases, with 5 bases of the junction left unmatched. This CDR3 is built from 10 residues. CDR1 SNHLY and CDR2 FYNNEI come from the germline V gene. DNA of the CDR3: TGTGCCAGCGGGGGACAGGGACCGTATTTT. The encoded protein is CASGGQGPYF.

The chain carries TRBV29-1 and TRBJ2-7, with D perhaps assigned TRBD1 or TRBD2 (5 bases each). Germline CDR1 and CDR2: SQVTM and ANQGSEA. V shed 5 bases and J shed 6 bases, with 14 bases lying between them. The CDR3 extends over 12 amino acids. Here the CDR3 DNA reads TGCAGCGTTATTCCCCAGGGAGCCGAGCAGTACTTC. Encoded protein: CSVIPQGAEQYF.

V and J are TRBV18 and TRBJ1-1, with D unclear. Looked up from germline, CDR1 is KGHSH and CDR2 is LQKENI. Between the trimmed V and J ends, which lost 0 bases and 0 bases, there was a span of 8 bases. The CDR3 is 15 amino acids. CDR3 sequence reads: CASSPPSTLNTEAFF. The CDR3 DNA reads TGTGCCAGCTCACCACCCAGCACCCTGAACACTGAAGCTTTCTTT.

The CDR3 sequence: CASSFPGSNQPQHF. The CDR3 DNA sequence: TGTGCCAGCAGCTTCCCAGGAAGCAATCAGCCCCAGCATTTT. The chain links TRBV5-4 to TRBJ1-5; D ambiguous. The CDR3 covers 14 residues. Between the trimmed V and J ends, which lost 2 bases and 1 base, there was a span of 7 bases. Germline-derived CDR1 and CDR2 are SGHNT and YYREEE (reference sequence).

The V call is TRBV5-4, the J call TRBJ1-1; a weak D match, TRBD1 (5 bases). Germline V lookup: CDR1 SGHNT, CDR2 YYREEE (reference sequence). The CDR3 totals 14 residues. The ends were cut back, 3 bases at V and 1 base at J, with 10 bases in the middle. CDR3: CASSWGDRNTEAFF. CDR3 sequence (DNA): TGTGCCAGCAGCTGGGGGGACCGGAACACTGAAGCTTTCTTT.

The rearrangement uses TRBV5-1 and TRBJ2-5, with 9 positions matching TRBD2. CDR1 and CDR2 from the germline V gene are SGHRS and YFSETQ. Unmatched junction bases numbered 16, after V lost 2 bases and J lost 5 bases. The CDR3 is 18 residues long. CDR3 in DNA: TGCGCCAGCAGCTTTGCTTCAGGCGCGGGGGGGCGACGGGAGACCCAGTACTTC. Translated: CASSFASGAGGRRETQYF.

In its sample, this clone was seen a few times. The CDR3 coding sequence is TGCGCCAGCAGCCTCGGACAGTCTTTGGCAGATACGCAGTATTTT. Amino acids: CASSLGQSLADTQYF. The chain is built from TRBV5-1 and TRBJ2-3; D is perhaps TRBD1 (6 bases). In germline, CDR1 is SGHRS, CDR2 YFSETQ. The CDR3 is made up of 15 amino acids. Trimming left V 4 bases short and J 4 bases short, with 16 bases between.

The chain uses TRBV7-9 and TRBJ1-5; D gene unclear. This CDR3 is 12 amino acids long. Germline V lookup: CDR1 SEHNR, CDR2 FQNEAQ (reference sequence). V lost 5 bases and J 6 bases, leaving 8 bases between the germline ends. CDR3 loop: CASSDGFQPQHF. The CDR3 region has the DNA TGTGCCAGCAGCGACGGTTTTCAGCCCCAGCATTTT.

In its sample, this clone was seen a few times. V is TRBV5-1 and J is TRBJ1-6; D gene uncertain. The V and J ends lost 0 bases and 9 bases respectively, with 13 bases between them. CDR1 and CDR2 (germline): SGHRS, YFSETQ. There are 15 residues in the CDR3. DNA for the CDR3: TGCGCCAGCAGCTTGGGACAAACTTGGACTTCACCCCTCCACTTT. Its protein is CASSLGQTWTSPLHF.

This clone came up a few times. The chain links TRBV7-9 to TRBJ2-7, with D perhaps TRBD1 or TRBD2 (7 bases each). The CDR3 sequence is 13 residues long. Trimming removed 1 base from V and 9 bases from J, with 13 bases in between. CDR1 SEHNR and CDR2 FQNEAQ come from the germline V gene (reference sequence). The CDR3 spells CASSLDRGGAQYF. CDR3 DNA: TGTGCCAGCAGCTTAGACAGGGGAGGGGCGCAGTACTTC.

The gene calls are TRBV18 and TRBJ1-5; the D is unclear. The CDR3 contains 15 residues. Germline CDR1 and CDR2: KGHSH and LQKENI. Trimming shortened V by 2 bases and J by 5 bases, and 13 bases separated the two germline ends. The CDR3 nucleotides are TGTGCCAGCTCACCATCCCAGCAGCTCCATCAGCCCCAGCATTTT. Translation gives CASSPSQQLHQPQHF.